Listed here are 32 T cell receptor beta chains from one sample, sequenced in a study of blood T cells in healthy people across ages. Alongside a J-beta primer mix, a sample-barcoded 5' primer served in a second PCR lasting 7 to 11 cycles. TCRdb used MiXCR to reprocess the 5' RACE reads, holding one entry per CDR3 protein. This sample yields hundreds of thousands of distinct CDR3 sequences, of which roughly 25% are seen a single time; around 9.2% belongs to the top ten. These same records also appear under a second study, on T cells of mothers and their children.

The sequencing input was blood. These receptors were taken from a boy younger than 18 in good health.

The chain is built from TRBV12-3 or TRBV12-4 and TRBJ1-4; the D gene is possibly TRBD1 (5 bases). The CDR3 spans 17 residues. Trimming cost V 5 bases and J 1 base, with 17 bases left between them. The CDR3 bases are TGTGCCAGCAGTCGACAGTACTCCCCGGTAACTAATGAAAAACTGTTTTTT. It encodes CASSRQYSPVTNEKLFF.

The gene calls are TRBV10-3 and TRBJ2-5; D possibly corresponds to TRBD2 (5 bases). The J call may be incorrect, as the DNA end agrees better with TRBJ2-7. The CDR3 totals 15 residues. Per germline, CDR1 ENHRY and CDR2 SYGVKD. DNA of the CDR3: TGTGCCATCAGTGAGTCCCCAGGAGGTGGGTACGAGCAGTACTTC. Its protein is CAISESPGGGYEQYF.

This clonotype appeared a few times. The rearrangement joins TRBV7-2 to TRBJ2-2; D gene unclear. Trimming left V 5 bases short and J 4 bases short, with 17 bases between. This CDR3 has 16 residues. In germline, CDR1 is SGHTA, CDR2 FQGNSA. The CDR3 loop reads CASSPRVGLRTGELFF. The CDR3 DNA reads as TGTGCCAGCAGCCCAAGGGTGGGGTTACGCACCGGGGAGCTGTTTTTT.

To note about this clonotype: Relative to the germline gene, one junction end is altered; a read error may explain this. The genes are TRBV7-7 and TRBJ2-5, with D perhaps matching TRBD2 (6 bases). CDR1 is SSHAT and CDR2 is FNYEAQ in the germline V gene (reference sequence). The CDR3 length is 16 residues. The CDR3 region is CASSSLAGTTGETQYF. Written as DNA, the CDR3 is TGTGCTAGCAGCTCCCTGGCGGGGACCACGGGAGAGACCCAGTACTTC.

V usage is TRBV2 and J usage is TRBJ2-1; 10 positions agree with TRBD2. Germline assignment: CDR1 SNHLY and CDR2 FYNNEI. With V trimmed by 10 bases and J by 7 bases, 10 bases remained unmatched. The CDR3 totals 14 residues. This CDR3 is CAMQPSGSLNEQFF. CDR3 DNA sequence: TGTGCCATGCAACCTAGCGGGAGTTTGAATGAGCAGTTCTTC.

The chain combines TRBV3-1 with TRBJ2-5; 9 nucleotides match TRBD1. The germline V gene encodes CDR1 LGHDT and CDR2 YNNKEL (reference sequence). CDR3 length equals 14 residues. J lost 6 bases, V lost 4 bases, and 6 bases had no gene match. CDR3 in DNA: TGTGCCAGCAGCCCCGGACAGGGGATTAAGACCCAGTACTTC. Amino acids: CASSPGQGIKTQYF.

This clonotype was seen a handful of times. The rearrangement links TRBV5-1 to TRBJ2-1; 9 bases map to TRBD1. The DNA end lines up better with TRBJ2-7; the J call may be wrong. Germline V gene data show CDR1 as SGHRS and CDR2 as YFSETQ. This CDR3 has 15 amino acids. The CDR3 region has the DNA TGCGCCAGCAGCTTGGCGGGGGACAGGGTAGAAGAGCAGTACTTC. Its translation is CASSLAGDRVEEQYF.

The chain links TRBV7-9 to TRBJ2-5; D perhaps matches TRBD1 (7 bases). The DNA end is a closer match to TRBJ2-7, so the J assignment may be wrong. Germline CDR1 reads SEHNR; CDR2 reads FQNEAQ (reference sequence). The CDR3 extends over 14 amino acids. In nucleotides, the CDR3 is TGTGCCAGCAGCGGAGGGGCAGGGGGCTACGAGCAGTACTTC. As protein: CASSGGAGGYEQYF.

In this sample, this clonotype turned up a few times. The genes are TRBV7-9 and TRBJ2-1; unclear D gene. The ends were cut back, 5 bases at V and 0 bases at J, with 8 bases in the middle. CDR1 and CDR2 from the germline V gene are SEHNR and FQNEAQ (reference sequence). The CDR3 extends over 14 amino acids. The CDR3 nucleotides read TGTGCCAGCAGCGACTGGATCTCCTACAATGAGCAGTTCTTC. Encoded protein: CASSDWISYNEQFF.

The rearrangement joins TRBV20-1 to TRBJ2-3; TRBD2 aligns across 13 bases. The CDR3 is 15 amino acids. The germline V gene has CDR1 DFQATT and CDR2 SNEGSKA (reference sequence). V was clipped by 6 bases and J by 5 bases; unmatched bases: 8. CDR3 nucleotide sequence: TGCAGTGCCATACTAGCGGGGGGGCTCGTAGATACGCAGTATTTT. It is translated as CSAILAGGLVDTQYF.

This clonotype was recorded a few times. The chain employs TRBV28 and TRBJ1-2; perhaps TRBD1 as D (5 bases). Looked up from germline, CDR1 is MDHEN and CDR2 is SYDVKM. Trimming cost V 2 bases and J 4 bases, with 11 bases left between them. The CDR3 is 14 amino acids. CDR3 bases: TGTGCCAGCAGTTTACATCAGGGCCCCTATGGCTACACCTTC. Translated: CASSLHQGPYGYTF.

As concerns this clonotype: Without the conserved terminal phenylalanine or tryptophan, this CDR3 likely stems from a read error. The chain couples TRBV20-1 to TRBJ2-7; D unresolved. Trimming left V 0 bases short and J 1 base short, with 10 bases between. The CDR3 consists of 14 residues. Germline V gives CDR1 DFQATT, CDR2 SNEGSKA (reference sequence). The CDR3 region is CSARDLIRSYEQYP. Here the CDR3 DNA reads TGCAGTGCTAGAGATCTTATTAGATCCTACGAGCAGTACCCC.

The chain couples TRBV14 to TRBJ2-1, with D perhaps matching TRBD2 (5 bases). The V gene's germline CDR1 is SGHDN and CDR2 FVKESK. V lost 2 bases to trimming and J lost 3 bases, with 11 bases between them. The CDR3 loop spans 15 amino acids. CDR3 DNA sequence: TGTGCCAGCAGCCAATCTTTCCGGGGCTACAATGAGCAGTTCTTC. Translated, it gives CASSQSFRGYNEQFF.

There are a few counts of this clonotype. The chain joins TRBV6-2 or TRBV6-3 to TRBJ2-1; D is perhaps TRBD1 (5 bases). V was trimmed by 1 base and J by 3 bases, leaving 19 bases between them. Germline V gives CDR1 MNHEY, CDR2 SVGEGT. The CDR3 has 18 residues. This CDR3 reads CASSYFLSKQVGYNEQFF. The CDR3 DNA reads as TGTGCCAGCAGTTACTTCCTCTCCAAACAGGTCGGCTACAATGAGCAGTTCTTC.

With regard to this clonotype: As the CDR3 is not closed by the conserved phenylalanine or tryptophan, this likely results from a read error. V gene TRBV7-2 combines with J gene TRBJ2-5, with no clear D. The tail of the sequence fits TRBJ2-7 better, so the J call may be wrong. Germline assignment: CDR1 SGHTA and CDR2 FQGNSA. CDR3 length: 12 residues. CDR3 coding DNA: TGTGCCAGCAGCCTTGGCGCCTACGAGCAGTACCTC. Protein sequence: CASSLGAYEQYL.

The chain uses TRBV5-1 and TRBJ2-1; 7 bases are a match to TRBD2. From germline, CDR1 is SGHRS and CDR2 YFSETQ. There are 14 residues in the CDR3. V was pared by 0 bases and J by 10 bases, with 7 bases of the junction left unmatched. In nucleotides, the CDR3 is TGCGCCAGCAGCTTGGGCGTAGCGGGCGGGGAGCAGTTCTTC. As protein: CASSLGVAGGEQFF. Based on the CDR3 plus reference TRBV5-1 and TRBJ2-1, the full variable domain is KAGVTQTPRYLIKTRGQQVTLSCSPISGHRSVSWYQQTPGQGLQFLFEYFSETQRNKGNFPGRFSGRQFSNSRSEMNVSTLELGDSALYLCASSLGVAGGEQFFGPGTRLTVL.

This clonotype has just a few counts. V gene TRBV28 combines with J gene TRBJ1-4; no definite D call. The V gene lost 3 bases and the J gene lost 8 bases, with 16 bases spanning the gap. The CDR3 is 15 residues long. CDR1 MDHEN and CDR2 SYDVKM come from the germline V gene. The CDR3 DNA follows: TGTGCCAGCAGTTTGAGGGCCCGGGGAGGGGAAAAACTGTTTTTT. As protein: CASSLRARGGEKLFF.

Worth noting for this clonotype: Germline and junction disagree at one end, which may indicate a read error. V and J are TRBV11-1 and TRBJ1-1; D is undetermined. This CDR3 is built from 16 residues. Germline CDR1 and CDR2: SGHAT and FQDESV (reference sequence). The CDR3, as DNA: TGTGCCAGCACCTTACCATTCCCAGCATCTCAAGCTGAAGCTTTCTTT. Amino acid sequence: CASTLPFPASQAEAFF.

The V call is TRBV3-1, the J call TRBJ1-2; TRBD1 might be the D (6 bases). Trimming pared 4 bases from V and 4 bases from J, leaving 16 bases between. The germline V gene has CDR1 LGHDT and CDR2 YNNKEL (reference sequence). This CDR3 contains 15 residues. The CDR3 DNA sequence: TGTGCCAGCAGCCCGGACAGAGATTTTCTCTATGGCTACACCTTC. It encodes CASSPDRDFLYGYTF. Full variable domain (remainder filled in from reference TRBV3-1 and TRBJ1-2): DTAVSQTPKYLVTQMGNDKSIKCEQNLGHDTMYWYKQDSKKFLKIMFSYNNKELIINETVPNRFSPKSPDKAHLNLHINSLELGDSAVYFCASSPDRDFLYGYTFGSGTRLTVV.

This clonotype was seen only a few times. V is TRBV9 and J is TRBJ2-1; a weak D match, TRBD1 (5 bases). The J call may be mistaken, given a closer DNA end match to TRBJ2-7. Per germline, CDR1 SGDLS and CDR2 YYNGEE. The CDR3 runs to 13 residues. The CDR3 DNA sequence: TGTGCCAGCAGCGTAGAATGGTGGACAGAGCAGTACTTC. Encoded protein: CASSVEWWTEQYF.

The CDR3 sequence: CSVGPVGLYGYTF. The CDR3 DNA reads as TGCAGCGTTGGGCCGGTGGGGTTATATGGCTACACCTTC. V is TRBV29-1 and J is TRBJ1-2, with unresolved D. CDR3 size: 13 residues. V shed 4 bases and J shed 5 bases, with 14 bases lying between them. Germline lookup yields CDR1 SQVTM and CDR2 ANQGSEA.

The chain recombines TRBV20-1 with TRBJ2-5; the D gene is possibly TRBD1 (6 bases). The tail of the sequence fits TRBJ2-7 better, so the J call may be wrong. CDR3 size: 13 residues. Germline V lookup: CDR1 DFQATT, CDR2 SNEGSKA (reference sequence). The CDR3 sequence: CSAATGQSYEQYF. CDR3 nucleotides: TGCAGTGCCGCAACAGGACAGTCCTACGAGCAGTACTTC.

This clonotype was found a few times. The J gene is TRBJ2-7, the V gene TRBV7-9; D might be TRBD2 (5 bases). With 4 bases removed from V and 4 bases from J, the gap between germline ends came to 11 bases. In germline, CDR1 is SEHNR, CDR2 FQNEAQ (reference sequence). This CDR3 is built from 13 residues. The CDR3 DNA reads TGTGCCAGCAGCTCAATCCGGGGTTACGAGCAGTACTTC. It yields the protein CASSSIRGYEQYF.

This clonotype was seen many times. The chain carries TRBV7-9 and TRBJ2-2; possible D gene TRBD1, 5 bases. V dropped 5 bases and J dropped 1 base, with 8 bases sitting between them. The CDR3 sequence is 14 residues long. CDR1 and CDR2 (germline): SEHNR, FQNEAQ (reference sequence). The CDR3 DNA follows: TGTGCCAGCAGCCTCGGACAGAACACCGGGGAGCTGTTTTTT. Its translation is CASSLGQNTGELFF. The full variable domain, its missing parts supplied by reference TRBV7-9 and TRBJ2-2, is DTGVSQNPRHKITKRGQNVTFRCDPISEHNRLYWYRQTLGQGPEFLTYFQNEAQLEKSRLLSDRFSAERPKGSFSTLEIQRTEQGDSAMYLCASSLGQNTGELFFGEGSRLTVL.

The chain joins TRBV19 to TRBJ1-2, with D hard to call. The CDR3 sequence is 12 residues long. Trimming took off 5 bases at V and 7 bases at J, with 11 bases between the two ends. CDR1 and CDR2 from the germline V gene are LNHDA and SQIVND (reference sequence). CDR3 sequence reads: CASSLSTGGYTF. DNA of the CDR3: TGTGCCAGTAGTCTCTCCACCGGTGGCTACACCTTC.

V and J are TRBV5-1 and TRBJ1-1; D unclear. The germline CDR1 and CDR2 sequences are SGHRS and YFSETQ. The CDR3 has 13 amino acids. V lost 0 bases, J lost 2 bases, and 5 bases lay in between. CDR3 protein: CASSLEDNTEAFF. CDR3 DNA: TGCGCCAGCAGCTTGGAGGACAACACTGAAGCTTTCTTT.

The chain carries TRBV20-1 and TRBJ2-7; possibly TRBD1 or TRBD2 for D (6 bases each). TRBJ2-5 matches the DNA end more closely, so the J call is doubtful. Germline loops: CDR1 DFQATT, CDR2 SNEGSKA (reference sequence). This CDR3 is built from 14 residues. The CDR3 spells CSAGGGGWRETQYF. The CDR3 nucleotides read TGCAGTGCAGGAGGAGGGGGGTGGCGGGAGACCCAGTACTTC.

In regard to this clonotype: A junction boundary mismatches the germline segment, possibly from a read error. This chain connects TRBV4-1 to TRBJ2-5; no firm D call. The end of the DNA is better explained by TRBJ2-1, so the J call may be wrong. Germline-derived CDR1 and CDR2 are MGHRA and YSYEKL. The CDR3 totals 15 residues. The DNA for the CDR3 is TGTGCCAGCAGCCAAGTCCAGGCCCGAGGCGATGAGCAGTTCTTC. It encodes CASSQVQARGDEQFF.

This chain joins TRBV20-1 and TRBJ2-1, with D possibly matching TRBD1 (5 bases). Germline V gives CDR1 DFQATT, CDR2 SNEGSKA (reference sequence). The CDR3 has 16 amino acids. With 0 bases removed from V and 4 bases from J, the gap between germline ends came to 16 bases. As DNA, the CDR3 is TGCAGTGCTAGAGATGGGGCAGCGAATACGTACAATGAGCAGTTCTTC. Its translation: CSARDGAANTYNEQFF.

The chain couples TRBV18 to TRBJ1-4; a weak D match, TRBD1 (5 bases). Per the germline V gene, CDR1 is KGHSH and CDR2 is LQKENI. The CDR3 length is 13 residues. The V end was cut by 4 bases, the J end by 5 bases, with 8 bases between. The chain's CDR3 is CASSQWTNEKLFF. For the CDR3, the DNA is TGTGCCAGCTCACAATGGACAAATGAAAAACTGTTTTTT.

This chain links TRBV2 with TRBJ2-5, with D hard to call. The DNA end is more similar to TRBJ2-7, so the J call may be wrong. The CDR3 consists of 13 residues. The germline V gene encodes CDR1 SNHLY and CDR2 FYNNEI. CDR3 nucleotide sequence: TGTGCCAGCATGGGTGGGGATGTTCACGAGCAGTACGTC. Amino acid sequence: CASMGGDVHEQYV.

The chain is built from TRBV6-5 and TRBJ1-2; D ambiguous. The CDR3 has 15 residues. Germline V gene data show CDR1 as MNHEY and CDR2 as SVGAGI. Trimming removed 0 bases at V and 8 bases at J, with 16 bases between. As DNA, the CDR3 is TGTGCCAGCAGTTACTCGTATACTTGGGGTTTAGGCTACACCTTC. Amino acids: CASSYSYTWGLGYTF.